The 15 T cell receptor beta chains below all came from one sample that was sequenced in a study of beta chain features in type 1 diabetes. Every isolated RNA sample was fully reverse transcribed, so sequencing captured expressed TCRB transcripts. Generated by immunoSEQ multiplex PCR, the TCRdb table keeps only in-frame clones and is missing some. The sample contains fewer than 450,000 clones, 13% of which appear only once. Findings of the study overall: Shortening that was moderate but significant affected the TCRB CDR3s of Type 1 diabetes patients in all four CD4+ subsets.

For these receptors, no antigen is known. The sample taken for sequencing was naive CD4+ T cells from blood. The receptors stem from a woman aged 18 to 35 with type 1 diabetes.

The V call is TRBV7-9, the J call TRBJ2-3; no definite D call. This CDR3 spans 17 amino acids. Trimming removed 1 base at V and 0 bases at J, with 14 bases between. The germline gives CDR1 SEHNR, CDR2 FQNEAQ (reference sequence). CDR3 sequence reads: CASSLGVLETSTDTQYF. The CDR3 DNA reads TGTGCCAGCAGCTTAGGAGTATTAGAAACTAGCACAGATACGCAGTATTTT.

V and J are TRBV6-4 and TRBJ2-3; unclear D gene. The V end lost 4 bases, the J end lost 7 bases, and 6 bases lay between the germline ends. The CDR3 totals 11 residues. Germline assignment: CDR1 MRHNA and CDR2 SNTAGT. The CDR3 bases are TGTGCCAGCAGTGTTTATCATACGCAGTATTTT. Protein: CASSVYHTQYF.

This clone was counted between two and nine times. The CDR3 sequence: CASSPRTGKWDNEQFF. The CDR3 DNA sequence: TGTGCCAGCAGCCCCCGGACAGGGAAGTGGGACAATGAGCAGTTCTTC. The V and J genes are TRBV28 and TRBJ2-1; 8 nucleotides align to TRBD1. The CDR3 totals 16 residues. V lost 6 bases, J lost 5 bases, and 12 bases stayed unmatched. CDR1 MDHEN and CDR2 SYDVKM come from the germline V gene.

The chain recombines TRBV5-6 with TRBJ1-5, with D unresolved. The CDR3 is 16 amino acids. V was pared by 0 bases and J by 1 base, with 11 bases between. Per germline, CDR1 SGHDT and CDR2 YYEEEE. The CDR3 loop is CASSLGGPGSNQPQHF. The CDR3, as DNA: TGTGCCAGCAGCTTGGGAGGGCCCGGGAGCAATCAGCCCCAGCATTTT.

The chain couples TRBV27 to TRBJ1-1, with D maybe TRBD1 (6 bases). V was pared by 6 bases and J by 4 bases, with 12 bases between. Germline-derived CDR1 and CDR2 are MNHEY and SMNVEV (reference sequence). This CDR3 is 13 amino acids long. In DNA, the CDR3 is TGTGCCAGCAGCAGGGGTCGGGGCACTGAAGCTTTCTTT. This sequence encodes CASSRGRGTEAFF.

The chain uses TRBV25-1 and TRBJ1-1; D is possibly TRBD1 (5 bases). Looked up from germline, CDR1 is MGHDK and CDR2 is SYGVNS. The CDR3 is 15 amino acids. The ends were cut back, 2 bases at V and 4 bases at J, with 14 bases in the middle. CDR3 sequence reads: CASSEPGGGFTEAFF. The CDR3 DNA reads as TGTGCCAGCAGTGAACCCGGGGGAGGGTTCACTGAAGCTTTCTTT.

This clone has just a few counts. The genes are TRBV5-1 and TRBJ2-1; 10 bases align to TRBD2. Germline lookup yields CDR1 SGHRS and CDR2 YFSETQ. This CDR3 is built from 16 residues. The J segment lost 3 bases and the V segment lost 3 bases, leaving 6 bases of the junction unmatched. The CDR3 region has the DNA TGCGCCAGCAGCTCACCTAGCGGGAGTATCTACAATGAGCAGTTCTTC. It codes for CASSSPSGSIYNEQFF.

The genes are TRBV7-2 and TRBJ1-2; 10 nucleotides agree with TRBD1. The germline V gene encodes CDR1 SGHTA and CDR2 FQGNSA. Trimming cost V 5 bases and J 6 bases; bases outside gene matches: 6. The CDR3 contains 14 residues. CDR3 region: CASSRDRGWDGYTF. The DNA for the CDR3 is TGTGCCAGCAGCCGGGACAGGGGTTGGGATGGCTACACCTTC.

There are a few counts of this clone. This chain uses TRBV2 with TRBJ1-2, with D hard to call. The CDR3 has 14 residues. The ends were cut back, 7 bases at V and 3 bases at J, with 15 bases in the middle. Germline lookup yields CDR1 SNHLY and CDR2 FYNNEI. CDR3 amino acids: CASTMAGFDYGYTF. DNA for the CDR3: TGTGCCAGCACGATGGCTGGTTTCGACTATGGCTACACCTTC.

This chain connects TRBV7-3 to TRBJ2-2, with 7 bases matching TRBD1. With 5 bases clipped from V and 0 bases from J, the junction kept 6 bases outside the gene matches. This CDR3 comprises 16 residues. Germline V gene data show CDR1 as SGHTA and CDR2 as FQGTGA. CDR3 nucleotide sequence: TGTGCCAGCAGCGTCGACAGGGAAACGAACACCGGGGAGCTGTTTTTT. This encodes CASSVDRETNTGELFF.

In this sample, this clone turned up a few times. The chain joins TRBV5-6 to TRBJ2-5; 11 nucleotides match TRBD2. Germline CDR1 is SGHDT and CDR2 is YYEEEE. V dropped 4 bases and J dropped 5; count of bases not matched to a gene: 7. The CDR3 totals 15 residues. The CDR3 region is CASSAGLAELETQYF. DNA of the CDR3: TGTGCCAGCAGCGCGGGACTAGCGGAGCTTGAGACCCAGTACTTC.

About this clone itself: A read error may account for a junction end that differs from germline. This chain links TRBV4-1 with TRBJ2-1; 7 bases map to TRBD1. Germline V gene sequence: CDR1 MGHRA, CDR2 YSYEKL. This CDR3 region has 16 residues. The CDR3 DNA follows: TGCGCCAGCAGCCGGAGCCCACAGGGGTCGTTGGAGAGACTAATCTTC. Its translation is CASSRSPQGSLERLIF.

V usage is TRBV5-1 and J usage is TRBJ1-3; the match to TRBD1 covers 8 bases. Germline CDR1 reads SGHRS; CDR2 reads YFSETQ. The CDR3 contains 17 residues. V shed 0 bases, J shed 4 bases, and the junction held 9 bases outside the gene matches. In DNA form, the CDR3 reads TGCGCCAGCAGCTTGGGACTTACAGGGGGATCCGGAAACACCATATATTTT. It codes for CASSLGLTGGSGNTIYF.

This sequence joins TRBV29-1 and TRBJ2-3; TRBD2 aligns across 9 bases. The CDR3 is 15 amino acids. The germline CDR1 and CDR2 sequences are SQVTM and ANQGSEA. The ends lost 4 bases at V and 1 base at J; junction bases unmatched: 6. CDR3 protein: CSVVGLASGTDTQYF. Here the CDR3 DNA reads TGCAGCGTTGTGGGACTAGCAAGCGGCACAGATACGCAGTATTTT.

This chain links TRBV5-4 with TRBJ1-2; D gene uncertain. The CDR3 length is 13 residues. Deletions cut 2 bases from V and 3 bases from J, with 8 bases between. CDR1 and CDR2 from the germline V gene are SGHNT and YYREEE (reference sequence). DNA for the CDR3: TGTGCCAGCAGCTTACCCCGGGACTATGGCTACACCTTC. Its protein is CASSLPRDYGYTF.